The T cell receptor (beta chain) under discussion was sequenced for a study of glioma-infiltrating T cells after dendritic cell vaccination. TCRdb keeps only in-frame clones here, not all; method: immunoSEQ multiplex PCR. The sample has roughly 100,000 clones; 90% are singletons. The CDR3 has 14 residues. Trimming took 5 bases from V and 1 from J, leaving 9 bases between them. Germline V gives CDR1 LGHNT, CDR2 FRNRAP. Points on this clone: Its antigen is not known.

The time point was: after dendritic cell vaccination, including at tumor progression/relapse. Patients had residual fresh-frozen tumor tissue and more than two years of survival data. Before vaccination, two weeks after the third vaccination, and at progression, PBMC were collected. General observations from the study: Higher TCR clonality did not directly relate to longer survival.

This rearrangement joins TRBV12-5 to TRBJ2-1, with D possibly TRBD1 on 5 matching bases. The sequence derives from a human donor with glioblastoma. The source was blood, collected after dendritic cell vaccination. The CDR3 sequence: CASGPGQSYNEQFF. The CDR3 DNA reads as TGTGCTAGTGGTCCAGGGCAGTCCTACAATGAGCAGTTCTTC.